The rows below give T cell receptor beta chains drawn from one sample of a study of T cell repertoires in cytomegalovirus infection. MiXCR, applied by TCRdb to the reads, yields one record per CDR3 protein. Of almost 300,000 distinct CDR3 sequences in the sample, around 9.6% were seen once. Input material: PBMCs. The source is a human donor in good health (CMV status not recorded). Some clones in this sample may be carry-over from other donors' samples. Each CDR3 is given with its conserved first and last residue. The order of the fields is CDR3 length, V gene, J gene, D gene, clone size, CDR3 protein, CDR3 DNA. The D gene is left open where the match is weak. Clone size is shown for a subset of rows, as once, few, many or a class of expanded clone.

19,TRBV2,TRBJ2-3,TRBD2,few,CANEALPGLAGATTDTQYF,TGTGCCAACGAAGCCTTACCGGGACTAGCGGGGGCGACCACAGATACGCAGTATTTT
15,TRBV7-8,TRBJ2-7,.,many,CASSLARITSYEQYF,TGTGCCAGCAGCTTAGCGCGGATCACCTCCTACGAGCAGTACTTC
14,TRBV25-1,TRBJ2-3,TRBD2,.,CATEAGGSTDTQYF,TGTGCCACCGAGGCGGGGGGGTCGACAGATACGCAGTATTTT
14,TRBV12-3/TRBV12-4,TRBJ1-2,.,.,CASSPTGLSYGYTF,TGTGCCAGCAGCCCCACAGGGCTCTCCTATGGCTACACCTTC
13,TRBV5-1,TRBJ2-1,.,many,CASSLTEDNEQFF,TGCGCCAGCAGCTTGACAGAAGACAATGAGCAGTTCTTC
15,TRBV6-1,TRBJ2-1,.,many,CASGGGQGSYNEQFF,TGTGCCAGCGGCGGGGGTCAGGGGTCCTACAATGAGCAGTTCTTC
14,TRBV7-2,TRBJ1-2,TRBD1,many,CASSPSGQGYGYTF,TGTGCCAGCAGCCCCTCGGGACAGGGGTATGGCTACACCTTC
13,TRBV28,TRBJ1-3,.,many,CASSLGQRNTIYF,TGTGCCAGCAGCCTCGGACAGAGAAACACCATATATTTT
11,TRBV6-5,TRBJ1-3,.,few,CASRGGNTIYF,TGTGCCAGCAGGGGGGGAAACACCATATATTTT
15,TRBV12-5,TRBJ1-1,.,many,CASGPRGGMNTEAFF,TGTGCTAGTGGTCCTCGGGGGGGAATGAACACTGAAGCTTTCTTT
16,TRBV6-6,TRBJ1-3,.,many,CASSYSRQGVGNTIYF,TGTGCCAGCAGTTACTCGCGGCAGGGTGTCGGAAACACCATATATTTT
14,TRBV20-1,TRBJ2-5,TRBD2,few,CSGQTSGGAKTQYF,TGCAGTGGTCAGACTAGCGGGGGGGCGAAGACCCAGTACTTC
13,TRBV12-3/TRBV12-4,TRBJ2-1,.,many,CASKWGGVNEQFF,TGTGCCAGCAAGTGGGGGGGCGTGAATGAGCAGTTCTTC
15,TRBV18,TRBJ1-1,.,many,CASSPDPAGNTEAFF,TGTGCCAGCTCACCAGATCCAGCAGGGAACACTGAAGCTTTCTTT
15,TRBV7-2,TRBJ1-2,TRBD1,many,CASSLETGAHYGYTF,TGTGCCAGCAGCTTAGAAACAGGGGCTCACTATGGCTACACCTTC
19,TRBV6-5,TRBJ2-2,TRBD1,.,CASTGQGANLGKNTGELFF,TGTGCCAGCACCGGACAGGGGGCGAATTTGGGAAAGAACACCGGGGAGCTGTTTTTT
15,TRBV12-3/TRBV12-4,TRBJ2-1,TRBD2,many,CASTISSGGADEQFF,TGTGCCAGCACCATTAGCAGCGGGGGGGCCGATGAGCAGTTCTTC
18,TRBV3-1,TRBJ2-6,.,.,CASSHSTAKAVVANVLTF,TGTGCCAGCAGCCACTCCACGGCCAAGGCGGTCGTGGCCAACGTCCTGACTTTC